The rows below give T cell receptor beta chains drawn from one sample of a study of OX40 agonist ivuxolimab in advanced cancers. Some clones are missing from TCRdb's copy, which holds only in-frame ones; the method was immunoSEQ multiplex PCR. The sample yields almost 70,000 clones, 70% to 90% seen once. Here the sequenced sample was CD4+ or CD8+ T cells sorted from blood, taken in a trial of the OX40 agonist ivuxolimab. These receptors were collected from an adult with an advanced solid tumor such as melanoma, head and neck, liver or kidney cancer. CDR3s include the opening cysteine and the closing phenylalanine or tryptophan. D genes are given only for firm matches. Clone size is shown for a subset of rows, as once, few, many or a class of expanded clone.

J: TRBJ1-3; V: TRBV7-2; size: .; D: .; DNA: TGTGCCAGCAGCGCACTAGGGGGATCAGTCGGGAACACCATATATTTT; CDR3: CASSALGGSVGNTIYF
J: TRBJ2-4; V: TRBV5-1; size: .; D: .; DNA: TGCGCCAGCAGCGCACAGGGAAACATTCAGTACTTC; CDR3: CASSAQGNIQYF
J: TRBJ2-3; V: TRBV7-2; size: .; D: .; DNA: TGTGCCAGCAGCTCGAACTGGATCACAGATACGCAGTATTTT; CDR3: CASSSNWITDTQYF
J: TRBJ1-2; V: TRBV7-2; size: .; D: .; DNA: TGTGCCAGCAGCCCCGGACGGAACTATGGCTACACCTTC; CDR3: CASSPGRNYGYTF
J: TRBJ1-4; V: TRBV5-1; size: .; D: .; DNA: TGCGCCAGCAGCTTCCAGGAAGGCGAAAAACTGTTTTTT; CDR3: CASSFQEGEKLFF
J: TRBJ2-7; V: TRBV7-2; size: once; D: .; DNA: TGTGCCAGCAGCGGGCAGAGGGGGGGCCGGAACGAGCAGTACTTC; CDR3: CASSGQRGGRNEQYF
J: TRBJ2-1; V: TRBV4-3; size: .; D: .; DNA: TGCGCCAGCAGCCAAGTCTACAGGAATGAGCAGTTCTTC; CDR3: CASSQVYRNEQFF
J: TRBJ2-3; V: TRBV30; size: few; D: TRBD2; DNA: TGTGCCGGGGGACTACGATTCACAGATACGCAGTATTTT; CDR3: CAGGLRFTDTQYF
J: TRBJ1-1; V: TRBV30; size: .; D: .; DNA: TGTGCCGGGGCACTCCGGGGGGCTGAAGCTTTCTTT; CDR3: CAGALRGAEAFF
J: TRBJ1-1; V: TRBV5-4; size: .; D: .; DNA: TGTGCCAGCAGCTTGGCCACCCGGAACACTGAAGCTTTCTTT; CDR3: CASSLATRNTEAFF
J: TRBJ1-1; V: TRBV4-1; size: once; D: .; DNA: TGCGCCAGCAGCCCTCGTTGGGGGGTTCATACTGAAGCTTTCTTT; CDR3: CASSPRWGVHTEAFF
J: TRBJ1-5; V: TRBV7-9; size: once; D: .; DNA: TGTGCCAGCAGCTTAGTAGGGTCCGGGGGCCCCAAGCATTTT; CDR3: CASSLVGSGGPKHF
J: TRBJ2-3; V: TRBV30; size: once; D: TRBD1; DNA: TGTGCCTGGAGTGCCGGGACAGGGGGGCCAGATACGCAGTATTTT; CDR3: CAWSAGTGGPDTQYF
J: TRBJ2-2; V: TRBV9; size: .; D: .; DNA: TGTGCCAGCAGCGTACTCTATGGAGGGGCCGGGGAGCTGTTTTTT; CDR3: CASSVLYGGAGELFF
J: TRBJ1-1; V: TRBV5-1; size: few; D: .; DNA: TGCGCCAGCAGCTTGGTACAGGAGAACACTGAAGCTTTCTTT; CDR3: CASSLVQENTEAFF
J: TRBJ2-5; V: TRBV11-2; size: .; D: TRBD2; DNA: TGTGCCAGCAGCTTAGATCTAGCGGGCCGATGGGAGACCCAGTACTTC; CDR3: CASSLDLAGRWETQYF
J: TRBJ1-5; V: TRBV25-1; size: .; D: .; DNA: TGTGCCAGCAGTGAGGGGACGGCCAATCAGCCCCAGCATTTT; CDR3: CASSEGTANQPQHF
J: TRBJ1-2; V: TRBV6-1; size: .; D: TRBD1; DNA: TGTGCCACCTCCGGGACAGGGGTAAAATATGGCTACACCTTC; CDR3: CATSGTGVKYGYTF
J: TRBJ1-5; V: TRBV5-5; size: .; D: .; DNA: TGTGCCAGCAGCTTGGAGCATAGCAATCAGCCCCAGCATTTT; CDR3: CASSLEHSNQPQHF
J: TRBJ2-3; V: TRBV27; size: .; D: TRBD1; DNA: TGTGCCAGCAGCCATCGCCGCGGACAGGGCGCTACGCAGTATTTT; CDR3: CASSHRRGQGATQYF
J: TRBJ2-5; V: TRBV14; size: .; D: .; DNA: TGTGCCAGCAGCCAAGGGTTGATAGCGAGAGGGGAGACCCAGTACTTC; CDR3: CASSQGLIARGETQYF
J: TRBJ2-7; V: TRBV19; size: medium-sized; D: .; DNA: TGTGCCAGTAGTCCTAGGGCAGAGTCCTACGAGCAGTACTTC; CDR3: CASSPRAESYEQYF
J: TRBJ2-7; V: TRBV29-1; size: .; D: .; DNA: TGCAGCACTCGGTTGGGCAGCTACGAGCAGTACTTC; CDR3: CSTRLGSYEQYF
J: TRBJ2-5; V: TRBV5-4; size: .; D: .; DNA: TGTGCCAGCAGCTTGGAGAGCCAAGAGACCCAGTACTTC; CDR3: CASSLESQETQYF
J: TRBJ1-2; V: TRBV6-5; size: .; D: TRBD1; DNA: TGTGCCAGCAGTTACTCGAGCAGGGGGTACTATGGCTACACCTTC; CDR3: CASSYSSRGYYGYTF
J: TRBJ1-2; V: TRBV7-9; size: .; D: .; DNA: TGTGCCAGCAGCCTGAGCTACTCTGAGGGCTACACCTTC; CDR3: CASSLSYSEGYTF
J: TRBJ1-5; V: TRBV28; size: .; D: .; DNA: TGTGCCAGCAGTTCCTTAGAGGGAGGCAATCAGCCCCAGCATTTT; CDR3: CASSSLEGGNQPQHF
J: TRBJ2-7; V: TRBV9; size: once; D: TRBD1; DNA: TGTGCCAGCAGCCTCCGGACAGGGGTGTTGGACGAGCAGTACTTC; CDR3: CASSLRTGVLDEQYF
J: TRBJ1-4; V: TRBV5-1; size: .; D: TRBD1; DNA: TGCGCCAGCAGCCTGGGACAGGGAGGTACTAATGAAAAACTGTTTTTT; CDR3: CASSLGQGGTNEKLFF
J: TRBJ1-5; V: TRBV2; size: .; D: TRBD1; DNA: TGTGCCAGCAGTGCGAGGGGGCGAGGTAGCAATCAGCCCCAGCATTTT; CDR3: CASSARGRGSNQPQHF
J: TRBJ2-7; V: TRBV2; size: few; D: .; DNA: TGTGCCAGCAGTGGTTTATCAGGGACCTCCTACGAGCAGTACTTC; CDR3: CASSGLSGTSYEQYF
J: TRBJ1-1; V: TRBV5-6; size: .; D: .; DNA: TGTGCCAGCAGAACCGACAAAAACACTGAAGCTTTCTTT; CDR3: CASRTDKNTEAFF
J: TRBJ2-4; V: TRBV7-2; size: .; D: .; DNA: TGTGCCAGCAGCTTAGAAGGGACTTTCAAAAACATTCAGTACTTC; CDR3: CASSLEGTFKNIQYF
J: TRBJ2-1; V: TRBV11-3; size: .; D: .; DNA: TGTGCCAGCAGCCCTATATGGGACAATCCCTACAATGAGCAGTTCTTC; CDR3: CASSPIWDNPYNEQFF
J: TRBJ2-1; V: TRBV5-1; size: .; D: TRBD1; DNA: TGCGCCAGCAGCTTGGGGGACAGGGTCATTAGGAATGAGCAGTTCTTC; CDR3: CASSLGDRVIRNEQFF
J: TRBJ1-5; V: TRBV9; size: .; D: .; DNA: TGTGCCAGCAGTAATTCAGGGAGCAATCAGCCCCAGCATTTT; CDR3: CASSNSGSNQPQHF
J: TRBJ2-2; V: TRBV11-2; size: .; D: .; DNA: TGTGCCAGCAGCTCTTTAAGGGGGGCCAGTCCCGGGGAGCTGTTTTTT; CDR3: CASSSLRGASPGELFF
J: TRBJ2-1; V: TRBV7-2; size: .; D: TRBD1; DNA: TGTGCCAGCAAATCTTCCGGGACAGGGGACAATGAGCAGTTCTTC; CDR3: CASKSSGTGDNEQFF
J: TRBJ2-3; V: TRBV12-5; size: .; D: .; DNA: TGTGCTAGTGGTTTGATAGCAGCTAGCACAGATACGCAGTATTTT; CDR3: CASGLIAASTDTQYF
J: TRBJ2-1; V: TRBV6-6; size: .; D: .; DNA: TGTGCCAGCAGTTACTCGGCTAGCCATGAGTTCTTC; CDR3: CASSYSASHEFF
J: TRBJ2-1; V: TRBV25-1; size: .; D: TRBD2; DNA: TGTGCCAGCAATCGGGCGGGGGAGTACAGTGAGCAGTTCTTC; CDR3: CASNRAGEYSEQFF
J: TRBJ1-5; V: TRBV9; size: .; D: .; DNA: TGTGCCAGCAGTCGGGACCTCGCGAATCAGCCCCAGCATTTT; CDR3: CASSRDLANQPQHF